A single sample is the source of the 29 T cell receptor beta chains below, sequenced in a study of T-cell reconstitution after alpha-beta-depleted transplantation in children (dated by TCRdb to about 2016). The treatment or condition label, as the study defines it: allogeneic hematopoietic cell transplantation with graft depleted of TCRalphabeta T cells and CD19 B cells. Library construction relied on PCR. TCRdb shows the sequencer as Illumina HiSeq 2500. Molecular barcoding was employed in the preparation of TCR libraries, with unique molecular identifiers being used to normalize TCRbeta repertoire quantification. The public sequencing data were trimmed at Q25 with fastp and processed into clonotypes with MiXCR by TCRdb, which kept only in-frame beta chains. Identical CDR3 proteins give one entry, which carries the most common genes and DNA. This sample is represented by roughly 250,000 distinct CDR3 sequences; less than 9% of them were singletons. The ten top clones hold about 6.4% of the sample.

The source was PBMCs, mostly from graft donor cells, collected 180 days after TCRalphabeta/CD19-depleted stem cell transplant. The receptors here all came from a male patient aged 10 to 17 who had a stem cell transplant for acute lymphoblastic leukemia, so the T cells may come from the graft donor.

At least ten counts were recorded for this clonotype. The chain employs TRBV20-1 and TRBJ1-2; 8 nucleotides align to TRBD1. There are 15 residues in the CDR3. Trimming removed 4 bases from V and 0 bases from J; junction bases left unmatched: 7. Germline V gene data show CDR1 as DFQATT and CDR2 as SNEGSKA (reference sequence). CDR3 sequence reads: CSATGGSATNYGYTF. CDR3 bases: TGCAGTGCTACAGGGGGCTCAGCTACTAACTATGGCTACACCTTC.

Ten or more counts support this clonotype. The CDR3 nucleotides read TGTGCCAGCAGCTCCCGACTAGCTAACGAGCAGTACTTC. Protein product: CASSSRLANEQYF. This chain joins TRBV7-3 and TRBJ2-7; 7 bases line up with TRBD2. V shed 4 bases and J 5 bases; nucleotides not matched to a gene: 5. This CDR3 has 13 amino acids. The germline V gene has CDR1 SGHTA and CDR2 FQGTGA. Full variable domain (missing parts from reference TRBV7-3 and TRBJ2-7): GAGVSQTPSNKVTEKGKYVELRCDPISGHTALYWYRQSLGQGPEFLIYFQGTGAADDSGLPNDRFFAVRPEGSVSTLKIQRTERGDSAVYLCASSSRLANEQYFGPGTRLTVT.

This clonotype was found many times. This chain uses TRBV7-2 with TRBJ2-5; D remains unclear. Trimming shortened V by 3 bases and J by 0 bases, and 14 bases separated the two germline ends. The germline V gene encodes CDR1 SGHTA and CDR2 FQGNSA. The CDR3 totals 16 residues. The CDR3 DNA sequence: TGTGCCAGCAGCTTTGGCATGAACAACTACCAAGAGACCCAGTACTTC. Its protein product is CASSFGMNNYQETQYF.

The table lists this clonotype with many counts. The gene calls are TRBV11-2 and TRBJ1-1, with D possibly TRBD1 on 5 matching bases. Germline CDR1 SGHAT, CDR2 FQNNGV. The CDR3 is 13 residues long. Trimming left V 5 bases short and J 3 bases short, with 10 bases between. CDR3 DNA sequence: TGTGCCAGCAGCCAGGGAAGGTACACTGAAGCTTTCTTT. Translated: CASSQGRYTEAFF.

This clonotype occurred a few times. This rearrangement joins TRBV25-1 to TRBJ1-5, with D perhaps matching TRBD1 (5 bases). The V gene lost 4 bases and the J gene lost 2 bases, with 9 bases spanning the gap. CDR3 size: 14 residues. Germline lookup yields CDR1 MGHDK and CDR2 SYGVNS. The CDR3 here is CASSGGGGNQPQHF. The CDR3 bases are TGTGCCAGCAGTGGGGGGGGGGGCAATCAGCCCCAGCATTTT.

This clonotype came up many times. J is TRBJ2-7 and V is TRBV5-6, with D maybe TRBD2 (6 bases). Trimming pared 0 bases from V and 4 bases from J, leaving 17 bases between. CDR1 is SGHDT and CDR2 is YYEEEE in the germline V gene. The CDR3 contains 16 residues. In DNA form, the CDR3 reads TGTGCCAGCAGCTTGGGGTGGAGGGTTCCCAGTTACGAGCAGTACTTC. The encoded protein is CASSLGWRVPSYEQYF.

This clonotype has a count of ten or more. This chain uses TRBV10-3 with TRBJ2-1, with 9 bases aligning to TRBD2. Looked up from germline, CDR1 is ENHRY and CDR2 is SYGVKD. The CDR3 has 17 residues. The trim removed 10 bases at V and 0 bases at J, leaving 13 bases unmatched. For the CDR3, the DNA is TGTGCCACGCTGTCGTTGACTAGCGGAAGCTCCTACAATGAGCAGTTCTTC. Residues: CATLSLTSGSSYNEQFF.

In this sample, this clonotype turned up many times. This chain's CDR3 is CASSPQRTGYEQYF. DNA for the CDR3: TGTGCCAGCAGCCCACAGAGGACAGGCTACGAGCAGTACTTC. The V call is TRBV3-1, the J call TRBJ2-7; 7 bases line up with TRBD1. The length of the CDR3 is 14 residues. V was clipped by 4 bases and J by 3 bases; unmatched bases: 6. Looked up from germline, CDR1 is LGHDT and CDR2 is YNNKEL (reference sequence).

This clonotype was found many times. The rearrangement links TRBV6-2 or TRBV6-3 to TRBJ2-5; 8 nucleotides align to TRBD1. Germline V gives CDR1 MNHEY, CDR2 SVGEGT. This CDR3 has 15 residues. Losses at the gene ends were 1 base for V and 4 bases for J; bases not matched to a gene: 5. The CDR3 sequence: CASSYLQGAGETQYF. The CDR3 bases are TGTGCCAGCAGTTACTTGCAGGGGGCCGGAGAGACCCAGTACTTC.

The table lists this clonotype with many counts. CDR3 loop: CASSLLLGAETQYF. The DNA of the CDR3 is TGTGCCAGCAGCTTATTGTTGGGTGCGGAGACCCAGTACTTC. The chain employs TRBV11-2 and TRBJ2-5; D remains unclear. This CDR3 contains 14 residues. In germline, CDR1 is SGHAT, CDR2 FQNNGV. V shed 2 bases and J shed 5 bases, with 12 bases lying between them.

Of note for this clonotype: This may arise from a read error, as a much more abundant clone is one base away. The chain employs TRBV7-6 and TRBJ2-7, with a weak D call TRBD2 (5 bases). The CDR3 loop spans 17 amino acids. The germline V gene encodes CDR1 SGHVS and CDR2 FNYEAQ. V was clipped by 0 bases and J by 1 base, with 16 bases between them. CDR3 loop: CASSLAPRVRLSYEQYF. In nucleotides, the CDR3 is TGTGCCAGCAGCTTAGCCCCGAGGGTCCGCCTATCCTACGAGCAGTACTTC.

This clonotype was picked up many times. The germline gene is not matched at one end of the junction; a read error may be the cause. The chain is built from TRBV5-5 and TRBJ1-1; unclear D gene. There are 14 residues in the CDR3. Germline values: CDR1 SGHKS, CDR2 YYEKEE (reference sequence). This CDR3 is CASNLSWQTLEAFF. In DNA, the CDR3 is TGTGCCAGCAACTTGAGTTGGCAAACTCTAGAAGCTTTCTTT. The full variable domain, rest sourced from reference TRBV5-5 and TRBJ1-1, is DAGVTQSPTHLIKTRGQQVTLRCSPISGHKSVSWYQQVLGQGPQFIFQYYEKEERGRGNFPDRFSARQFPNYSSELNVNALLLGDSALYLCASNLSWQTLEAFFGQGTRLTVV.

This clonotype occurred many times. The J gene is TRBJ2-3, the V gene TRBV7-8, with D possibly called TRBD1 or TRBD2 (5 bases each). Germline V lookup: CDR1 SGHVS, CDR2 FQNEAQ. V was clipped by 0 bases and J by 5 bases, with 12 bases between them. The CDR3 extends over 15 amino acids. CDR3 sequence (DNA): TGTGCCAGCAGCTTAGCTCCCGCAGGGAGAGATACGCAGTATTTT. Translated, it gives CASSLAPAGRDTQYF.

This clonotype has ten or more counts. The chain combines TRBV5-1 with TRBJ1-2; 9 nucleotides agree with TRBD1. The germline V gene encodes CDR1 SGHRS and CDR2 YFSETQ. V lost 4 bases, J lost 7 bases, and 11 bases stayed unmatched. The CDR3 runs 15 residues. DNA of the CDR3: TGCGCCAGCAGCCTCCCGGGACAGGGCATCTTTGGCTACACCTTC. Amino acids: CASSLPGQGIFGYTF.

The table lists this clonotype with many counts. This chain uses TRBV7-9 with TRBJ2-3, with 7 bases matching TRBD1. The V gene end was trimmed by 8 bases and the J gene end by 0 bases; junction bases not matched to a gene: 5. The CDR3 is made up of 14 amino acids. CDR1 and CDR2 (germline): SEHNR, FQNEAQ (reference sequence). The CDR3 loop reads CASYRGPSTDTQYF. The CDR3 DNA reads TGTGCCAGCTACAGGGGCCCCAGCACAGATACGCAGTATTTT.

CDR3 coding DNA: TGTGCCAGTAGTGGGCCGACTAGCTTCGCGGAGACCCAGTACTTC. Translated: CASSGPTSFAETQYF. This chain connects TRBV19 to TRBJ2-5; 7 nucleotides match TRBD2. CDR3 length: 15 residues. The J segment lost 5 bases and the V segment lost 5 bases, leaving 11 bases of the junction unmatched. Germline CDR1 and CDR2: LNHDA and SQIVND (reference sequence).

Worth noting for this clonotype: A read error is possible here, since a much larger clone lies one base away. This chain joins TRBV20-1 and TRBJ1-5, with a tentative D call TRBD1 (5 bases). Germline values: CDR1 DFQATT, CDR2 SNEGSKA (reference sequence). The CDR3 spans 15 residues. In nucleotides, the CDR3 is TGCAGTGCCGGGGGGGGGATGAGGAGCAATCAGCCCCAGCTTTTT. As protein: CSAGGGMRSNQPQLF.

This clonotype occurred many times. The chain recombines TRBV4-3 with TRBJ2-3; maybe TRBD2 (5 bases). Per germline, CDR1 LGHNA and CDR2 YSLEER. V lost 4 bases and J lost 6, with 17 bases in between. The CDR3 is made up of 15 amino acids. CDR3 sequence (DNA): TGCGCCAGCAGCCCTCAATCCCACTCGGGGGATACGCAGTATTTT. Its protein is CASSPQSHSGDTQYF.

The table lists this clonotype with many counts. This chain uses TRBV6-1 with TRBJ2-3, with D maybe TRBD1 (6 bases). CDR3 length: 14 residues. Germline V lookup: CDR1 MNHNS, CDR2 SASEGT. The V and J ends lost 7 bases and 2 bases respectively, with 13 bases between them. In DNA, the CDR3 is TGTGCCAGCAAGAGGGGGTTCCTCACAGATACGCAGTATTTT. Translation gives CASKRGFLTDTQYF.

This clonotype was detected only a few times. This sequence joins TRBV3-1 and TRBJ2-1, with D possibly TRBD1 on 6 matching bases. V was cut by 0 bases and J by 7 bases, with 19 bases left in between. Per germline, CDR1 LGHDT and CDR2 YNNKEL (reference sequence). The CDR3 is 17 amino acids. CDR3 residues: CASSQDRVHHRVNEQFF. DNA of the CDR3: TGTGCCAGCAGCCAAGATCGGGTGCATCACAGGGTGAATGAGCAGTTCTTC.

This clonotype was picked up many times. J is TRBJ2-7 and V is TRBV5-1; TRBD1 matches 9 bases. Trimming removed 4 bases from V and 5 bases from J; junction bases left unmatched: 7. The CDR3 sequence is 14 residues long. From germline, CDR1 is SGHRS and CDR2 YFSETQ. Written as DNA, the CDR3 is TGCGCCAGCAGCCTAGAGGACAGGGGTAACGAGCAGTACTTC. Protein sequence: CASSLEDRGNEQYF.

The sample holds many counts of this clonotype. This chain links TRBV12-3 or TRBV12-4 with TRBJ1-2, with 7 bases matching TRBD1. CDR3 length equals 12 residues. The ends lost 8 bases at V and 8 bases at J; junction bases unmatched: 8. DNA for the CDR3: TGTGCCAGCTCCCGACAGGGTGGAGGCTACACCTTC. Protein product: CASSRQGGGYTF.

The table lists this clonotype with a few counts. The CDR3 region is CASSQGRGNEKLFF. The DNA for the CDR3 is TGCGCCAGCAGCCAAGGACGGGGGAATGAAAAACTGTTTTTT. V and J are TRBV23-1 and TRBJ1-4; tentative D call: TRBD1 (5 bases). TRBV23-1 is recorded as an ORF, its role being uncertain. This CDR3 spans 14 amino acids. Trimming took 6 bases from V and 5 from J, leaving 13 bases between them.

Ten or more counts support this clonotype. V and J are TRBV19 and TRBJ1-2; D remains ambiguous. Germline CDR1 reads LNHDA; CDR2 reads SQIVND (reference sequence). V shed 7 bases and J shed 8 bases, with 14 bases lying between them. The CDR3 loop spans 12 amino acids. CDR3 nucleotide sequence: TGTGCCAGTAAAAAGGGTGCGGACGGCTACACCTTC. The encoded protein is CASKKGADGYTF.

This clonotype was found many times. CDR3 in amino acids: CASANQETQYF. CDR3 in DNA: TGTGCCAGCGCCAATCAAGAGACCCAGTACTTC. The chain combines TRBV18 with TRBJ2-5; D ambiguous. The germline gives CDR1 KGHSH, CDR2 LQKENI. The CDR3 consists of 11 residues. V was clipped by 8 bases and J by 2 bases, with 6 bases between them.

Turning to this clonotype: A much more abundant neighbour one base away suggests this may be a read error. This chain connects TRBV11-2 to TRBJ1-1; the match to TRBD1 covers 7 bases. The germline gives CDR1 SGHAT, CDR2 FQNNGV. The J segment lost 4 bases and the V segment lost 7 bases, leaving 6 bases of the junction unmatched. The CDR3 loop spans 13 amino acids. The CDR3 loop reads CASIDRAATEAFF. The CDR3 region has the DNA TGTGCCAGCATCGACAGGGCGGCCACTGAAGCTTTCTTT.

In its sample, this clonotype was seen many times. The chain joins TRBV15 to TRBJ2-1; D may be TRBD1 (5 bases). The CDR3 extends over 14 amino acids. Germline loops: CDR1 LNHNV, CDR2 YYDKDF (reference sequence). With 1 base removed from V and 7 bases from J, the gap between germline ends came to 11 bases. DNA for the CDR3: TGTGCCACCAGCAGAGCCCAGGGAAGAAATGAGCAGTTCTTC. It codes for CATSRAQGRNEQFF.

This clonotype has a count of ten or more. CDR3 region: CASRAGDEQFF. In nucleotides, the CDR3 is TGTGCCAGCAGGGCGGGGGATGAGCAGTTCTTC. The chain employs TRBV2 and TRBJ2-1, with 7 positions matching TRBD2. The CDR3 has 11 amino acids. V lost 6 bases to trimming and J lost 8 bases; unmatched junction nucleotides: 1. CDR1 and CDR2 from the germline V gene are SNHLY and FYNNEI. Full variable domain (missing parts from reference TRBV2 and TRBJ2-1): EPEVTQTPSHQVTQMGQEVILRCVPISNHLYFYWYRQILGQKVEFLVSFYNNEISEKSEIFDDQFSVERPDGSNFTLKIRSTKLEDSAMYFCASRAGDEQFFGPGTRLTVL.

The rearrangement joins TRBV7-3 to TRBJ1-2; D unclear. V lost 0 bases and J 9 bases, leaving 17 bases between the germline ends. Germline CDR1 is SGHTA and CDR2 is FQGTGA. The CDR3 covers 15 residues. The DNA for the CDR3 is TGTGCCAGCAGCTTAACCCCTCCGACCAGTTTAAGCTACACCTTC. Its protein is CASSLTPPTSLSYTF.